This is a list of T cell receptor beta chains from one sample in a study of T cell responses to AZD1222 COVID-19 vaccine. Clones were read by immunoSEQ multiplex PCR, and TCRdb kept only the in-frame ones, dropping some. In the table there are about 150,000 clones, 90% of which are singletons. The material sequenced was peripheral blood, taken on day 0 of AZD1222 vaccination. The receptors shown here come from an adult in good health. Each CDR3 is given with its conserved first and last residue. Not every row has a clone size; where given, it reads once, few, many or a size class.

V	size	J	CDR3
TRBV7-2	-	TRBJ1-5	CASNQRNQPQHF
TRBV19	-	TRBJ2-2	CASSIEGGGELFF
TRBV7-9	-	TRBJ1-5	CASSLSGQDNQPQHF
TRBV27	once	TRBJ2-3	CASSLLPPPTLWGTDTQYF
TRBV5-5	-	TRBJ1-4	CASSLFPGQGDEKLFF
TRBV5-1	-	TRBJ2-7	CASSFIAGESYEQYF
TRBV30	-	TRBJ2-7	CAWSAGTSGGNYEQYF
TRBV6-5	-	TRBJ1-1	CASSKRGNTEAFF
TRBV6-5	-	TRBJ1-2	CASKGGLGYTF
TRBV27	-	TRBJ2-7	CASSSPPGRWGGEQYF
TRBV5-1	-	TRBJ1-1	CASSVGTGNEAFF
TRBV4-1	few	TRBJ2-7	CASSDRDRQSYEQYF
TRBV7-2	-	TRBJ2-5	CASSLMGGEETQYF
TRBV19	-	TRBJ2-3	CASSFTNSRSDTQYF
TRBV4-1	-	TRBJ1-1	CASSQGPGQGLVTEAFF
TRBV7-9	-	TRBJ2-5	CASSLVLMWDLQETQYF
TRBV19	-	TRBJ1-5	CASTPKGRGAASNQPQHF
TRBV7-9	-	TRBJ1-5	CASSPPGAGAQPQHF
TRBV2	-	TRBJ1-3	CASRSGAGNTIYF
TRBV3-1/TRBV3-2	-	TRBJ1-1	CASRLGQGGAFF
TRBV4-3	-	TRBJ1-4	CASSQARLVVGTPATNEKLFF
TRBV6-5	-	TRBJ1-2	CASKVRDPNYGYTF
TRBV10-3	-	TRBJ2-1	CATRGRDNEQFF
TRBV5-1	-	TRBJ1-2	CASSPTDGKNGYTF
TRBV19	-	TRBJ1-3	CASSMRQGISGNTIYF
TRBV5-1	-	TRBJ1-4	CASSLGGPTNEKLFF
TRBV11-1	few	TRBJ2-2	CASSSQGDGELFF
TRBV15	-	TRBJ2-2	CATSRVSQAGPHTGELFF
TRBV7-3	-	TRBJ2-2	CASSSTGGTGELFF
TRBV14	once	TRBJ1-1	CASSQEFGGEAFF
TRBV5-1	-	TRBJ1-2	CASSAGQWYGYTF
TRBV29-1	-	TRBJ1-3	CSVEGYGNTIYF